The entry below describes one TCR beta chain. The CDR3 is 15 residues long. V dropped 2 bases and J dropped 1 base, with 12 bases sitting between them. Germline V gene lookup returns CDR1 MNHEY and CDR2 SMNVEV (reference sequence). The data were obtained in a study of blood T cell repertoires in COVID-19. Study background: Material from acute and convalescent COVID-19 was sourced from the United States, Italy and Spain. T cells, B-cell-depleted T cells, or PBMCs provided the cDNA or gDNA that served as material.

Using immunoSEQ multiplex PCR, the repertoire was profiled, and TCRdb retains in-frame clones only, with some absent. The data contain about 110,000 clones, over 75% of them seen just once; the ten biggest clones take up over 2%. This chain joins TRBV27 and TRBJ2-7; perhaps TRBD1 as D (5 bases). The receptor comes from a human donor in a cohort sampled during active COVID-19. Material: peripheral blood. CDR3 amino acids: CASSLTPGMSYEQYF. The DNA for the CDR3 is TGTGCCAGCAGTTTAACTCCAGGGATGTCCTACGAGCAGTACTTC.